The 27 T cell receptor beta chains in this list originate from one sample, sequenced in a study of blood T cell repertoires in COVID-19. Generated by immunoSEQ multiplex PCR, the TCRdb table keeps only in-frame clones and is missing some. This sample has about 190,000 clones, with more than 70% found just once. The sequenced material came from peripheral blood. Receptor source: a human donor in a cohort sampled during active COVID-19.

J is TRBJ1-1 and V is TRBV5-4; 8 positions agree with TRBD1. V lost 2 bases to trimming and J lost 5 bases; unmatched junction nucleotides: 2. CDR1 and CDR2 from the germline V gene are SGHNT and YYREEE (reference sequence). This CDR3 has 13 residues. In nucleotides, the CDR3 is TGTGCCAGCAGCTTCAGGGGGCAAACTGAAGCTTTCTTT. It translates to CASSFRGQTEAFF. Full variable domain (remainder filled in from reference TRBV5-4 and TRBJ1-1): ETGVTQSPTHLIKTRGQQVTLRCSSQSGHNTVSWYQQALGQGPQFIFQYYREEENGRGNFPPRFSGLQFPNYSSELNVNALELDDSALYLCASSFRGQTEAFFGQGTRLTVV.

CDR3 protein: CASSLATSSGNTIYF. In nucleotides, the CDR3 is TGCGCCAGCAGCTTGGCTACGAGCTCTGGAAACACCATATATTTT. The chain recombines TRBV5-1 with TRBJ1-3; D gene uncertain. V was cut by 0 bases and J by 0 bases, with 7 bases left in between. The CDR3 runs 15 residues. Germline CDR1 SGHRS, CDR2 YFSETQ.

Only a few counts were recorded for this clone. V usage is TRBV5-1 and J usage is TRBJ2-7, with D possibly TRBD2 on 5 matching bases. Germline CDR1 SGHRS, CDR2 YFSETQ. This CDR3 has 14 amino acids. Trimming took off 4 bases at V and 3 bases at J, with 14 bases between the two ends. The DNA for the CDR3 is TGCGCCAGCAGCCAAAGATCCGGGGACTACGAGCAGTACTTC. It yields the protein CASSQRSGDYEQYF.

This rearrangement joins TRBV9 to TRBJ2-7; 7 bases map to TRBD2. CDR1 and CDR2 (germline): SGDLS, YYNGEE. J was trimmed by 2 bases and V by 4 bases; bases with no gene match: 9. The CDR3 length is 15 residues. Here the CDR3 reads CASSPSGVGPYEQYF. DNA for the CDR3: TGTGCCAGCAGCCCCAGCGGGGTGGGTCCCTACGAGCAGTACTTC.

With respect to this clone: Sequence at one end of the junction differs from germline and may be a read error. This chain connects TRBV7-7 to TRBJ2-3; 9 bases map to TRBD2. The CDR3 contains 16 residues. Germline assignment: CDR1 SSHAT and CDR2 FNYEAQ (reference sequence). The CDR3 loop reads CASSLGLAGYTDTQYF. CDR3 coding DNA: TGTGCTAGCAGCTTAGGCCTAGCGGGATACACAGATACGCAGTATTTT.

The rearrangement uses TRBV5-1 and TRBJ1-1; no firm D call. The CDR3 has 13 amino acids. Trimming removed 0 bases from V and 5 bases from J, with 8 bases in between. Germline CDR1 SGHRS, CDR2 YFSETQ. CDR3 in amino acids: CASSLAAVTEAFF. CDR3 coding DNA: TGCGCCAGCAGCTTGGCTGCGGTGACTGAAGCTTTCTTT.

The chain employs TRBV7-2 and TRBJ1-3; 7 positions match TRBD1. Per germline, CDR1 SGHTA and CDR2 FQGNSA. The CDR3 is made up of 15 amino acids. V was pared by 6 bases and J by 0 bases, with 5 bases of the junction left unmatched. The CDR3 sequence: CASSLQGISGNTIYF. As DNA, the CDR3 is TGTGCCAGCAGTTTACAGGGGATCTCTGGAAACACCATATATTTT.

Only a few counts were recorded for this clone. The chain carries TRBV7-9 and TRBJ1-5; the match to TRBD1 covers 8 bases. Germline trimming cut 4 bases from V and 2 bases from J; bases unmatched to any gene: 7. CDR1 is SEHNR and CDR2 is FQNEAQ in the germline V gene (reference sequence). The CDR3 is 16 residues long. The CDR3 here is CASSYGQGSGNQPQHF. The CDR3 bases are TGTGCCAGCAGCTACGGACAGGGCTCCGGCAATCAGCCCCAGCATTTT.

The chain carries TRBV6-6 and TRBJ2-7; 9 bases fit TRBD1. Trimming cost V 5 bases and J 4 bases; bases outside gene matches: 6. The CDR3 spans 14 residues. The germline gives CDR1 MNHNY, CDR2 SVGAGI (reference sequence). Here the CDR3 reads CASSRDRVAYEQYF. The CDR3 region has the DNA TGTGCCAGCAGTCGGGACAGGGTGGCGTACGAGCAGTACTTC.

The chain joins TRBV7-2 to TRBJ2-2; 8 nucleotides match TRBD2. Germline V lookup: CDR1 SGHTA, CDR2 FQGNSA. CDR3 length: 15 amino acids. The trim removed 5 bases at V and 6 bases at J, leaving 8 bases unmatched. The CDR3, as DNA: TGTGCCAGCAGCATGGGACTAGTTCGTGCCGGGGAGCTGTTTTTT. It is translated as CASSMGLVRAGELFF.

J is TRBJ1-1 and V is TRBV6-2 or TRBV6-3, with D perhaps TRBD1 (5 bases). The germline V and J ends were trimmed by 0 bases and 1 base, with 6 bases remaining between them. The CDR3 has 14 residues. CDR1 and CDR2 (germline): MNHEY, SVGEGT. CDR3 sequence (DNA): TGTGCCAGCAGTTACTCGACAGAGAACACTGAAGCTTTCTTT. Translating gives CASSYSTENTEAFF.

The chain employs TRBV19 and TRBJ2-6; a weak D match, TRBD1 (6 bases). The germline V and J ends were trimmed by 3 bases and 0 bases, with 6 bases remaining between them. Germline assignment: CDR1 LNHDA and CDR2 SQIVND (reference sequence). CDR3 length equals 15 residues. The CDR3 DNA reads TGTGCCAGTAGTATGACAGGCTCTGGGGCCAACGTCCTGACTTTC. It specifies CASSMTGSGANVLTF.

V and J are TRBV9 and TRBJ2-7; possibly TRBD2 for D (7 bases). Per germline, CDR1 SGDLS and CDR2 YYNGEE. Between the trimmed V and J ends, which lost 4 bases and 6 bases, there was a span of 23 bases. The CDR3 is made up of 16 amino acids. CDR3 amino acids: CASSPHSGTGGGEQYF. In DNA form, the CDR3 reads TGTGCCAGCAGCCCCCACTCAGGGACGGGGGGCGGCGAGCAGTACTTC.

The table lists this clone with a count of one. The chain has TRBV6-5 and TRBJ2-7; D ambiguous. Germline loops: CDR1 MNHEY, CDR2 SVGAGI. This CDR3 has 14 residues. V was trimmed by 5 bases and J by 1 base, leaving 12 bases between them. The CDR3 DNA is TGTGCCAGCAGTACCTCGATCGGGTCCTACGAGCAGTACTTC. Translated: CASSTSIGSYEQYF.

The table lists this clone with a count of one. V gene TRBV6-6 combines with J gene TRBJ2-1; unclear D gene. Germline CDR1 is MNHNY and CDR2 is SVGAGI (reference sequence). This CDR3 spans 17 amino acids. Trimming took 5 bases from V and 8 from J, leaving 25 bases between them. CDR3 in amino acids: CASSPGGFLSRSDEQFF. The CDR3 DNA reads TGTGCCAGCAGTCCCGGCGGCTTCCTCTCTAGGAGCGATGAGCAGTTCTTC.

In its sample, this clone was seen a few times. CDR3 DNA sequence: TGTGCCATCAGTGACACAGCAAATCAGCCCCAGCATTTT. Translating gives CAISDTANQPQHF. The rearrangement uses TRBV10-3 and TRBJ1-5; D gene unclear. V lost 3 bases and J 4 bases, leaving 7 bases between the germline ends. The CDR3 contains 13 residues. Germline values: CDR1 ENHRY, CDR2 SYGVKD.

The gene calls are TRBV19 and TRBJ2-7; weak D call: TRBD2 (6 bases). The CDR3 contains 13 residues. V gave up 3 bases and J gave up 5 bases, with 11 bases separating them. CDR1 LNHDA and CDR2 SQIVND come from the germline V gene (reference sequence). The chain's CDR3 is CASSMVTSDEQYF. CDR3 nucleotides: TGTGCCAGTAGTATGGTGACTAGTGACGAGCAGTACTTC.

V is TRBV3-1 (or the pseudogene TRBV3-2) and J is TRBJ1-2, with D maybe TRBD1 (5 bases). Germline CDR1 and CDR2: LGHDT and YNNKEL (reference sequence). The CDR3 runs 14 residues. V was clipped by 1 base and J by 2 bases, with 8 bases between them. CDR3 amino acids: CASSQAGKNYGYTF. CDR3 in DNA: TGTGCCAGCAGCCAAGCAGGGAAAAACTATGGCTACACCTTC.

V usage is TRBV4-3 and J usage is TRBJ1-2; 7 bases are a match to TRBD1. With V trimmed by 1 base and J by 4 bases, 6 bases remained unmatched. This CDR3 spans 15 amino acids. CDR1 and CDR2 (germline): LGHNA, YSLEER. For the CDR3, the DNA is TGCGCCAGCAGCCAAGTTGGGGACAGATCCTATGGCTACACCTTC. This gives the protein CASSQVGDRSYGYTF.

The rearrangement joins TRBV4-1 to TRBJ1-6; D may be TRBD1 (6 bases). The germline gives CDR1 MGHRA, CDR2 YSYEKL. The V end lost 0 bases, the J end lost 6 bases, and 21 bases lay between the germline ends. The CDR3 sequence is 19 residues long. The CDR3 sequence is CASSQEGWTDTALNSPLHF. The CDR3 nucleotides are TGCGCCAGCAGCCAAGAGGGGTGGACAGACACGGCACTTAATTCACCCCTCCACTTT.

The CDR3 spells CASGGISGETQYF. In DNA, the CDR3 is TGTGCCAGCGGGGGCATTTCGGGGGAGACCCAGTACTTC. The rearrangement uses TRBV2 and TRBJ2-5, with D possibly being TRBD1 (6 bases). Trimming pared 8 bases from V and 5 bases from J, leaving 15 bases between. Looked up from germline, CDR1 is SNHLY and CDR2 is FYNNEI. The CDR3 has 13 amino acids. Using reference TRBV2 and TRBJ2-5 for the parts outside the CDR3, the full variable domain is EPEVTQTPSHQVTQMGQEVILRCVPISNHLYFYWYRQILGQKVEFLVSFYNNEISEKSEIFDDQFSVERPDGSNFTLKIRSTKLEDSAMYFCASGGISGETQYFGPGTRLLVL.

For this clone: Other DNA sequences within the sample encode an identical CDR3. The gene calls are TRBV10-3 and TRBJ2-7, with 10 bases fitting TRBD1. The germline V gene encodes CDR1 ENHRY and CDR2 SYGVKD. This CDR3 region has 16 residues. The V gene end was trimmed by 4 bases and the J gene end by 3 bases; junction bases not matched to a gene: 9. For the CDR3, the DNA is TGTGCCATCAGTGGGGGGAGGGGACAGGGGAGCTACGAGCAGTACTTC. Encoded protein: CAISGGRGQGSYEQYF.

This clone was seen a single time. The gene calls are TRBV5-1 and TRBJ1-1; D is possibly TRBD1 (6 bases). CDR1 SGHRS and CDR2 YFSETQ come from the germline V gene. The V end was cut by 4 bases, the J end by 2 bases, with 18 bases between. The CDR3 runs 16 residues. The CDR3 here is CASSPNPQGGNTEAFF. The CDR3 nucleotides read TGCGCCAGCAGCCCCAACCCACAGGGTGGAAACACTGAAGCTTTCTTT.

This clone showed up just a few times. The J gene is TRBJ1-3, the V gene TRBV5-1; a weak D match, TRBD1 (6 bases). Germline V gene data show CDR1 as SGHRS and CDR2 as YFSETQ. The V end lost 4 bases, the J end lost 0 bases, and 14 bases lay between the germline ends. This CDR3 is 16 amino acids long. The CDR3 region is CASSMTGTGSGNTIYF. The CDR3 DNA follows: TGCGCCAGCAGCATGACAGGAACAGGCTCTGGAAACACCATATATTTT.

CDR3 sequence reads: CASSVLQSDRGAEAFF. The CDR3 DNA follows: TGTGCCAGCAGCGTCCTTCAATCAGACAGGGGGGCTGAAGCTTTCTTT. The V and J genes are TRBV7-2 and TRBJ1-1; 9 positions match TRBD1. The CDR3 sequence is 16 residues long. Losses at the gene ends were 5 bases for V and 6 bases for J; bases not matched to a gene: 13. The germline gives CDR1 SGHTA, CDR2 FQGNSA. Complete variable domain (other parts from reference TRBV7-2 and TRBJ1-1): GAGVSQSPSNKVTEKGKDVELRCDPISGHTALYWYRQSLGQGLEFLIYFQGNSAPDKSGLPSDRFSAERTGGSVSTLTIQRTQQEDSAVYLCASSVLQSDRGAEAFFGQGTRLTVV.

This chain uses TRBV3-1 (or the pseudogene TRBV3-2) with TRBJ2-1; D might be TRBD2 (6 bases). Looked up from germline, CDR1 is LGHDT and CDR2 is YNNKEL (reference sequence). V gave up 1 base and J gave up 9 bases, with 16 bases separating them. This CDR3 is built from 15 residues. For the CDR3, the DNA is TGTGCCAGCAGCCAAGTGGAGGGGAGGTACGCTGAGCAGTTCTTC. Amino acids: CASSQVEGRYAEQFF.

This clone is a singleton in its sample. CDR3 loop: CASSFPSRQGSQYF. CDR3 DNA: TGTGCCAGCAGCTTTCCCAGTCGACAGGGTTCGCAGTATTTT. The chain recombines TRBV7-9 with TRBJ2-3; 7 bases fit TRBD1. CDR1 is SEHNR and CDR2 is FQNEAQ in the germline V gene (reference sequence). CDR3 size: 14 residues. The ends lost 3 bases at V and 10 bases at J; junction bases unmatched: 10.